This T cell receptor (beta chain) came from a study of patients and donors after allogeneic stem cell transplantation. The CDR3 is 14 residues long. CDR1 is GTSNPN and CDR2 is SVGIG in the germline V gene (reference sequence). The trim removed 8 bases at V and 2 bases at J, leaving 10 bases unmatched. MiXCR, applied by TCRdb to the RT-PCR reads, yields one record per CDR3 protein. The sample holds under 200,000 distinct CDR3 sequences, over 25% seen once. The TCR was taken from a human donor who was either an allogeneic HSCT recipient or a stem cell or donor lymphocyte infusion donor (not recorded which). It is not recorded whose cells these are; they may come from a transplant donor. The rearrangement uses TRBV30 and TRBJ2-7; 9 bases agree with TRBD2. Sequenced sample: blood, either unsorted or a sorted T cell fraction (not recorded which). CDR3 loop: CALLGLASPYEQYF. The CDR3 nucleotides read TGTGCCCTCCTCGGACTAGCGAGCCCCTACGAGCAGTACTTC.